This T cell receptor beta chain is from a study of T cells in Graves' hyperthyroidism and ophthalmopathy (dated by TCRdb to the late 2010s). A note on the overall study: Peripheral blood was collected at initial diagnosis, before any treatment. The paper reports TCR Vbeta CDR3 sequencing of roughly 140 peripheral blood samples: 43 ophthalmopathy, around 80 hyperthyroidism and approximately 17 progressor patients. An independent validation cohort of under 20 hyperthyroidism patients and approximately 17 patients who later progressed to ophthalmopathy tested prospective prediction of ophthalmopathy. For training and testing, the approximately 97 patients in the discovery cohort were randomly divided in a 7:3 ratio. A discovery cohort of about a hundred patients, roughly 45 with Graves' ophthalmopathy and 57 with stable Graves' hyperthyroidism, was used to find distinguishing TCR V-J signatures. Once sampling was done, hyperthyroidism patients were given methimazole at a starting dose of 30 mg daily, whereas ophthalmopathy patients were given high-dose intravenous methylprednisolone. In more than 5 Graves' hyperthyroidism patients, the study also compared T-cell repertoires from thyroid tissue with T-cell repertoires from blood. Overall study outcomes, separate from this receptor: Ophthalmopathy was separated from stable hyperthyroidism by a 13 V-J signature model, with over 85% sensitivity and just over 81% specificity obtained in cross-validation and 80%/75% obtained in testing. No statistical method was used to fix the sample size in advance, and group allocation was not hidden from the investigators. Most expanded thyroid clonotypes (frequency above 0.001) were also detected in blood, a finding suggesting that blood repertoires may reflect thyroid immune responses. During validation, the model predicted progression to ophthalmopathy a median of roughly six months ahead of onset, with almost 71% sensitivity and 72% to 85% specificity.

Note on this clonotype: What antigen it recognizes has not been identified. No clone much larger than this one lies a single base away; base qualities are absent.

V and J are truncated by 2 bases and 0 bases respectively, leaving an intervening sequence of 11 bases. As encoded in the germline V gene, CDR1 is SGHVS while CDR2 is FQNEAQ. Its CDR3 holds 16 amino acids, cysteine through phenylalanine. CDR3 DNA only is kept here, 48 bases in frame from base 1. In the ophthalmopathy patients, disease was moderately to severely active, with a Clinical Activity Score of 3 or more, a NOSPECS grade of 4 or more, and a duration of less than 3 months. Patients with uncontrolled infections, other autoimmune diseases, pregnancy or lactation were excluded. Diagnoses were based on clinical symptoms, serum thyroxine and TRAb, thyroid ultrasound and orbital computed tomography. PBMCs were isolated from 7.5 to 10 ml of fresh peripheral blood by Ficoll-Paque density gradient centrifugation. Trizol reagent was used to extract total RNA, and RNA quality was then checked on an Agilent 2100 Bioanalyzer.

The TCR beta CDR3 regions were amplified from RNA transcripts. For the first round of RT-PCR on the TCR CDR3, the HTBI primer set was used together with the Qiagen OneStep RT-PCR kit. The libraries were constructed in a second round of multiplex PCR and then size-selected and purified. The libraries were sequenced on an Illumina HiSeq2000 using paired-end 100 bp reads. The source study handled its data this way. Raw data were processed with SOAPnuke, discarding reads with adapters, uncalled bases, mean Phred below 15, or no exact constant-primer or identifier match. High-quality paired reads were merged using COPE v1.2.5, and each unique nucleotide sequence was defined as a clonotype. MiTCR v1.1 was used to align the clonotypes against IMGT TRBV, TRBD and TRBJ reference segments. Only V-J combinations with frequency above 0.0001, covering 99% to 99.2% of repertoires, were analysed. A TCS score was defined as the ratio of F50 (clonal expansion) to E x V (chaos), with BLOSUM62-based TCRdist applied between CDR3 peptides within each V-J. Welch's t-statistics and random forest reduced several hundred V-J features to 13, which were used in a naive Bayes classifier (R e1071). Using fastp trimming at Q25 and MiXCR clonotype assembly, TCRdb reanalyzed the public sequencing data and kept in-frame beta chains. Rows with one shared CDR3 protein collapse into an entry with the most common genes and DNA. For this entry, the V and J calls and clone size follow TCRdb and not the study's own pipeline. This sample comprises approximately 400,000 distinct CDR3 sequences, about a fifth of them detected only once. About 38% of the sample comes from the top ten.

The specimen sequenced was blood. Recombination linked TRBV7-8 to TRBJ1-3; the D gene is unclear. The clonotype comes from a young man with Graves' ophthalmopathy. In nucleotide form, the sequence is TGTGCCAGCAGCTTAACTATGGTCTTCTCTGGAAACACCATATATTTT. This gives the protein CASSLTMVFSGNTIYF.